This TCR beta chain was observed in a study of T cells after posttransplantation cyclophosphamide. Generated by immunoSEQ multiplex PCR, the TCRdb table keeps only in-frame clones and is missing some. Observed in the sample are around 28,000 clones, none of them singletons. Findings and limits, study-wide: Later post-transplant blood repertoires were often dominated by donor CD8+ memory clones.

With regard to this clone: Its antigen is as yet unknown.

Source material: PBMCs. The receptor's source is an older woman in good health, CMV-negative, and a related stem cell transplant donor.

The CDR3 DNA reads TGTGCCTGGAGTGTTTCGGGGGGATCCTACGAGCAGTACTTC. It specifies CAWSVSGGSYEQYF. This chain uses TRBV30 with TRBJ2-7; TRBD2 agrees at 7 bases. The trim removed 0 bases at V and 1 base at J, leaving 3 bases unmatched. The CDR3 extends over 14 amino acids. Germline CDR1 reads GTSNPN; CDR2 reads SVGIG (reference sequence).